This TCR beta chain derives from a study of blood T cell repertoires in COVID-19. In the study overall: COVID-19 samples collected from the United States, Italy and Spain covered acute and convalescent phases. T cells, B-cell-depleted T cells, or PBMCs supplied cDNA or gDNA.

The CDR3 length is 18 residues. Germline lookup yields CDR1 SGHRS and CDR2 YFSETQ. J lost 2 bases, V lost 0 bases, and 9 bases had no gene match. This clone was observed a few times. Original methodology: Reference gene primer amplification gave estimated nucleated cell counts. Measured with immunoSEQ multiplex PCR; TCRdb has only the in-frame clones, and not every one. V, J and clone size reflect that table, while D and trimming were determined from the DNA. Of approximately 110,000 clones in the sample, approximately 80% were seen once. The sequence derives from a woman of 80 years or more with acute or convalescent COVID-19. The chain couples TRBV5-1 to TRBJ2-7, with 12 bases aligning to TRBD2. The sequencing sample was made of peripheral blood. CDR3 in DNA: TGCGCCAGCAGCTTGGGACTAGCGGGAGCAAGGATCACCTACGAGCAGTACTTC. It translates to CASSLGLAGARITYEQYF.